This is a list of T cell receptor beta chains from one sample in a study of blood T cell repertoires in COVID-19. Using immunoSEQ multiplex PCR, the repertoire was profiled, and TCRdb retains in-frame clones only, with some absent. The sample shows some 160,000 clones, about 90% of them seen only once. Sequencing was done on a sample of peripheral blood. These receptors were collected from a woman between 65 and 79 years old with acute or convalescent COVID-19. Each CDR3 is given with its conserved first and last residue. D genes are given only for firm matches. Clone size appears in some rows only: once, few, many, or a class for an expanded clone.

V gene: TRBV5-1; clone size: NA; J gene: TRBJ2-2; D gene: TRBD2; CDR3 protein: CASSLGSGKTGELFF; CDR3 DNA: TGCGCCAGCAGCTTGGGGAGCGGGAAGACCGGGGAGCTGTTTTTT
V gene: TRBV28; clone size: NA; J gene: TRBJ1-5; D gene: NA; CDR3 protein: CASSLYRGNQPQHF; CDR3 DNA: TGTGCCAGCAGTTTATACAGGGGCAATCAGCCCCAGCATTTT
V gene: TRBV9; clone size: NA; J gene: TRBJ1-1; D gene: NA; CDR3 protein: CASSVGGRDTEAFF; CDR3 DNA: TGTGCCAGCAGCGTAGGGGGGAGGGACACTGAAGCTTTCTTT
V gene: TRBV10-3; clone size: NA; J gene: TRBJ2-1; D gene: TRBD2; CDR3 protein: CAISESRSGGNNEQFF; CDR3 DNA: TGTGCCATCAGTGAGTCGAGGAGCGGGGGGAACAATGAGCAGTTCTTC
V gene: TRBV10-2; clone size: few; J gene: TRBJ1-4; D gene: NA; CDR3 protein: CASGESATNEKLFF; CDR3 DNA: TGCGCCAGCGGAGAAAGCGCAACTAATGAAAAACTGTTTTTT
V gene: TRBV6-6; clone size: NA; J gene: TRBJ1-2; D gene: TRBD1; CDR3 protein: CASSYSSGGNYGYTF; CDR3 DNA: TGTGCCAGCAGTTACTCTTCAGGGGGCAACTATGGCTACACCTTC
V gene: TRBV7-2; clone size: NA; J gene: TRBJ2-6; D gene: NA; CDR3 protein: CAAGGASSGANVLTF; CDR3 DNA: TGTGCCGCCGGAGGCGCCAGCTCTGGGGCCAACGTCCTGACTTTC
V gene: TRBV16; clone size: NA; J gene: TRBJ1-2; D gene: NA; CDR3 protein: CASRHIQEKLNYGYTF; CDR3 DNA: TGTGCCAGCAGACATATACAGGAGAAACTTAACTATGGCTACACCTTC
V gene: TRBV24-1; clone size: NA; J gene: TRBJ2-1; D gene: NA; CDR3 protein: CATSDSLANSYNEQFF; CDR3 DNA: TGTGCCACCAGTGATTCACTCGCCAACTCCTACAATGAGCAGTTCTTC
V gene: TRBV5-6; clone size: NA; J gene: TRBJ2-2; D gene: NA; CDR3 protein: CASSILTGNTGELFF; CDR3 DNA: TGTGCCAGCAGCATCTTGACAGGGAACACCGGGGAGCTGTTTTTT
V gene: TRBV7-9; clone size: NA; J gene: TRBJ2-1; D gene: TRBD1; CDR3 protein: CASSPREGTGAYNEQFF; CDR3 DNA: TGTGCCAGCAGCCCCAGAGAGGGGACAGGGGCATACAATGAGCAGTTCTTC
V gene: TRBV7-9; clone size: few; J gene: TRBJ2-7; D gene: NA; CDR3 protein: CASSLDWGPEQYF; CDR3 DNA: TGTGCCAGCAGCTTAGATTGGGGCCCCGAGCAGTACTTC
V gene: TRBV5-6; clone size: NA; J gene: TRBJ1-5; D gene: NA; CDR3 protein: CASSSRGWNQPQHF; CDR3 DNA: TGTGCCAGCAGCTCCAGGGGTTGGAATCAGCCCCAGCATTTT
V gene: TRBV7-8; clone size: few; J gene: TRBJ1-3; D gene: NA; CDR3 protein: CASSFVNQANSGNTIYF; CDR3 DNA: TGTGCCAGCAGCTTTGTAAATCAGGCCAACTCTGGAAACACCATATATTTT
V gene: TRBV5-8; clone size: NA; J gene: TRBJ2-7; D gene: TRBD1; CDR3 protein: CASSTDGTEGYEQYF; CDR3 DNA: TGTGCCAGCAGCACCGACGGGACAGAGGGCTACGAGCAGTACTTC
V gene: TRBV7-2; clone size: NA; J gene: TRBJ2-7; D gene: NA; CDR3 protein: CASSRQASDPYEQYF; CDR3 DNA: TGTGCCAGCAGCAGACAGGCTAGTGACCCCTACGAGCAGTACTTC
V gene: TRBV18; clone size: NA; J gene: TRBJ2-7; D gene: NA; CDR3 protein: CASSPRGSLRNEQYF; CDR3 DNA: TGTGCCAGCTCACCGAGGGGGAGTTTGAGGAACGAGCAGTACTTC
V gene: TRBV6-2/TRBV6-3; clone size: NA; J gene: TRBJ2-5; D gene: NA; CDR3 protein: CASSYGRVETQYF; CDR3 DNA: TGTGCCAGCAGTTATGGCAGGGTGGAGACCCAGTACTTC
V gene: TRBV5-8; clone size: NA; J gene: TRBJ2-1; D gene: NA; CDR3 protein: CASSLTYLSSYNEQFF; CDR3 DNA: TGTGCCAGCAGCTTGACGTATCTGAGCTCCTACAATGAGCAGTTCTTC
V gene: TRBV2; clone size: NA; J gene: TRBJ2-2; D gene: TRBD2; CDR3 protein: CASSDPGLAGGRSLGELFF; CDR3 DNA: TGTGCCAGCAGTGACCCGGGACTAGCGGGGGGGCGATCTCTCGGGGAGCTGTTTTTT